These 15 T cell receptor beta chains came from one sample sequenced in a study of CD8 T cells in Susac syndrome. An amount of RNA that ranged from roughly 0.45 to 1 ug was reverse transcribed with random hexamers. TCRdb re-called the immunoSEQ multiplex PCR reads through MiXCR, storing one row per CDR3 protein. The data contain tens of thousands of distinct CDR3 sequences, roughly 93% of them seen just once; the ten biggest clones take up less than 0.16%. Sequencing was carried out using CD4+ T cells from PBMCs. These receptors all come from a human donor with Susac syndrome.

The CDR3 sequence is CASSVDASGGVSYNEQFF. DNA of the CDR3: TGTGCCAGCAGCGTAGATGCGAGCGGGGGTGTCTCCTACAATGAGCAGTTCTTC. The chain recombines TRBV9 with TRBJ2-1; 8 bases map to TRBD2. The CDR3 has 18 amino acids. J lost 0 bases, V lost 0 bases, and 8 bases had no gene match. CDR1 is SGDLS and CDR2 is YYNGEE in the germline V gene.

V usage is TRBV14 and J usage is TRBJ1-4; D not certain. The CDR3 consists of 16 residues. V lost 1 base to trimming and J lost 2 bases, with 11 bases between them. Germline assignment: CDR1 SGHDN and CDR2 FVKESK. This chain's CDR3 is CASSQGISLTNEKLFF. The CDR3, as DNA: TGTGCCAGCAGCCAAGGGATAAGTCTGACTAATGAAAAACTGTTTTTT.

Comment on this clonotype: A read error may produce the germline difference seen at one junction end. This chain connects TRBV7-9 to TRBJ1-4; 8 bases map to TRBD1. CDR3 length equals 13 residues. Germline V gives CDR1 SEHNR, CDR2 FQNEAQ (reference sequence). The CDR3, as DNA: TGTGCCAGCAGCTTAGTCCCGACAGGGGCTTCGGTTTTT. Its protein product is CASSLVPTGASVF.

This chain links TRBV2 with TRBJ2-3; 8 bases align to TRBD1. CDR1 is SNHLY and CDR2 is FYNNEI in the germline V gene. The CDR3 runs to 15 residues. Losses at the gene ends were 5 bases for V and 4 bases for J; bases not matched to a gene: 8. The CDR3 nucleotides are TGTGCCAGCAGTCCGGACAGGGCGCCTTCAGATACGCAGTATTTT. Its protein is CASSPDRAPSDTQYF.

The chain joins TRBV3-1 to TRBJ2-5, with 9 bases that match TRBD2. The germline CDR1 and CDR2 sequences are LGHDT and YNNKEL (reference sequence). The CDR3 is 18 amino acids. Trimming removed 0 bases from V and 4 bases from J; junction bases left unmatched: 12. The CDR3, as DNA: TGTGCCAGCAGCCAAGAAGTTTTGGCGGGGGGGCGTGGAGAGACCCAGTACTTC. Encoded protein: CASSQEVLAGGRGETQYF.

The V call is TRBV19, the J call TRBJ1-2, with D tentatively TRBD1 (6 bases). Germline V lookup: CDR1 LNHDA, CDR2 SQIVND (reference sequence). The CDR3 extends over 14 amino acids. V was shortened by 7 bases and J by 7 bases, with 19 bases between the two germline ends. CDR3 in amino acids: CASTHPQGTAGYTF. The CDR3 DNA reads TGTGCCAGTACCCACCCCCAGGGGACGGCTGGCTACACCTTC.

This clonotype has a handful of counts. The chain is built from TRBV7-3 and TRBJ2-7, with D possibly TRBD2 on 7 matching bases. The CDR3 runs 15 residues. Trimming left V 2 bases short and J 3 bases short, with 14 bases between. CDR1 and CDR2 (germline): SGHTA, FQGTGA. The CDR3 DNA follows: TGTGCCAGCAGCTTATTAGGGGGGGCGAGCTACGAGCAGTACTTC. Residues: CASSLLGGASYEQYF.

This chain joins TRBV7-9 and TRBJ2-4, with 12 nucleotides matching TRBD1. Germline V CDR1 and CDR2: SEHNR, FQNEAQ (reference sequence). V lost 5 bases and J lost 15; bases outside the gene matches: 8. The CDR3 extends over 13 amino acids. In DNA, the CDR3 is TGTGCCAGCAGCCTGGGACAGGGGGCCACCCTGTACTTC. It is translated as CASSLGQGATLYF. The variable domain in full, completed from reference TRBV7-9 and TRBJ2-4, reads DTGVSQNPRHKITKRGQNVTFRCDPISEHNRLYWYRQTLGQGPEFLTYFQNEAQLEKSRLLSDRFSAERPKGSFSTLEIQRTEQGDSAMYLCASSLGQGATLYFGAGTRLSVL.

This clonotype occurred a few times. The chain is built from TRBV6-5 and TRBJ2-3; D gene uncertain. V was pared by 2 bases and J by 2 bases, with 5 bases between. The germline V gene has CDR1 MNHEY and CDR2 SVGAGI. The CDR3 length is 13 residues. The CDR3 nucleotides read TGTGCCAGCAGTTACCTTATCACAGATACGCAGTATTTT. It specifies CASSYLITDTQYF.

The chain joins TRBV28 to TRBJ2-7; 7 bases fit TRBD2. The V segment lost 2 bases and the J segment 3 bases; nucleotides outside the gene matches: 1. Germline loops: CDR1 MDHEN, CDR2 SYDVKM. This CDR3 has 13 residues. CDR3 protein: CASSLQRGYEQYF. The CDR3 region has the DNA TGTGCCAGCAGTTTACAGCGGGGCTACGAGCAGTACTTC. Full variable domain (remainder filled in from reference TRBV28 and TRBJ2-7): DVKVTQSSRYLVKRTGEKVFLECVQDMDHENMFWYRQDPGLGLRLIYFSYDVKMKEKGDIPEGYSVSREKKERFSLILESASTNQTSMYLCASSLQRGYEQYFGPGTRLTVT.

The chain carries TRBV28 and TRBJ2-6, with D maybe TRBD2 (6 bases). From germline, CDR1 is MDHEN and CDR2 SYDVKM. CDR3 length: 16 residues. The ends were cut back, 6 bases at V and 1 base at J, with 13 bases in the middle. The DNA of the CDR3 is TGTGCCAGCAGCCTAGCGACAACTTCTGGGGCCAACGTCCTGACTTTC. It specifies CASSLATTSGANVLTF. Full variable domain (rest looked up from reference TRBV28 and TRBJ2-6): DVKVTQSSRYLVKRTGEKVFLECVQDMDHENMFWYRQDPGLGLRLIYFSYDVKMKEKGDIPEGYSVSREKKERFSLILESASTNQTSMYLCASSLATTSGANVLTFGAGSRLTVL.

The genes are TRBV7-8 and TRBJ2-1, with 11 bases that match TRBD2. The V segment lost 5 bases and the J segment 9 bases; nucleotides outside the gene matches: 9. Germline lookup yields CDR1 SGHVS and CDR2 FQNEAQ. The CDR3 length is 15 residues. Here the CDR3 reads CASSQTSGGWGEQFF. The CDR3 DNA reads as TGTGCCAGCAGCCAAACTAGCGGGGGATGGGGTGAGCAGTTCTTC.

The chain couples TRBV9 to TRBJ1-2, with D hard to call. The CDR3 loop spans 16 amino acids. CDR1 SGDLS and CDR2 YYNGEE come from the germline V gene. V was pared by 4 bases and J by 3 bases, with 19 bases between. CDR3 nucleotides: TGTGCCAGCAGCCCTCGGTTGGTCGCAGAAGACTATGGCTACACCTTC. It yields the protein CASSPRLVAEDYGYTF.

The chain couples TRBV12-3 or TRBV12-4 to TRBJ1-6; 10 nucleotides agree with TRBD1. This CDR3 has 14 amino acids. Trimming at V came to 6 bases and at J to 8 bases, leaving 4 bases not matched to a gene. The CDR3 spells CASRPDRGHSPLHF. DNA of the CDR3: TGTGCCAGCAGACCCGACAGGGGGCATTCACCCCTCCACTTT.

The chain has TRBV18 and TRBJ1-6, with 7 bases identical to TRBD1. Trimming cost V 2 bases and J 1 base; bases outside gene matches: 11. From germline, CDR1 is KGHSH and CDR2 LQKENI. The CDR3 is made up of 19 amino acids. The CDR3 DNA follows: TGTGCCAGCTCACCATTAGACAGGGCAAAGAGTTCCTATAATTCACCCCTCCACTTT. It is translated as CASSPLDRAKSSYNSPLHF.